The present entry profiles one T cell receptor beta chain with its context. The antigen is unknown. These data come from a study of T cells in Graves' hyperthyroidism and ophthalmopathy. Whole-study findings and limits: Using 13 V-J features, a model discriminated ophthalmopathy from stable hyperthyroidism. Most clonotypes that expanded in the thyroid above 0.001 also showed up in blood.

The diagnoses drew upon clinical symptoms, serum thyroxine and TRAb, thyroid ultrasound and orbital computed tomography. This sample holds PBMCs from 8.5 to 10 ml fresh peripheral blood. Researchers took RNA transcripts and amplified the TCR beta CDR3 regions from them. The HTBI primer set served for first-round RT-PCR of the TCR CDR3. MiXCR was run by TCRdb on the multiplex PCR reads, yielding one entry per CDR3 protein. The sample yields about 130,000 distinct CDR3 sequences, approximately 24% seen once. Germline CDR1 is DFQATT and CDR2 is SNEGSKA (reference sequence). The CDR3 has 17 amino acids. V trimming: 0 bases; J trimming: 5 bases; junction bases outside the gene matches: 10.

This clonotype was sampled from a woman aged 45-65 years with Graves' hyperthyroidism that later progressed to Graves' ophthalmopathy. Sequenced: blood. The chain employs TRBV20-1 and TRBJ2-2; the match to TRBD2 covers 9 bases. The CDR3 protein is CSARDRLAGRGTGELFF. The CDR3 nucleotides read TGCAGTGCTAGAGATAGGCTAGCGGGAAGGGGGACCGGGGAGCTGTTTTTT.